This T cell receptor (beta chain) stems from a study of cytomegalovirus exposure and HLA in healthy donors. Study-wide findings and caveats: It was shown in a later analysis that HLA-associated TCR beta chains were more clonally expanded than other, equally common chains.

With respect to this clone: Its specificity is unknown.

The PCR employed 60 Vbeta primers together with 13 Jbeta primers. Produced via immunoSEQ multiplex PCR; TCRdb's table is partial and in-frame only. The sample lists about 200,000 clones, nearly 80% occurring once. The sample comprised PBMCs. The receptor comes from a male donor in good health and CMV-seronegative.

Here the CDR3 DNA reads TGCGCCAGCAGCTTGGAGGGGATCACAGATACGCAGTATTTT. Protein: CASSLEGITDTQYF. The chain carries TRBV5-1 and TRBJ2-3; tentatively, D is TRBD1 (5 bases). There are 14 residues in the CDR3. V was trimmed by 0 bases and J by 2 bases, leaving 7 bases between them. Germline CDR1 and CDR2: SGHRS and YFSETQ.